Presented here are 4 T cell receptor beta chains from one specimen sequenced in a study of control samples from healthy donors and cancer patients. Using immunoSEQ multiplex PCR, the repertoire was profiled, and TCRdb retains in-frame clones only, with some absent. The sample has some 140,000 clones, approximately 94% seen once; the top ten hold around 5.4%. Source material: blood. These receptors were taken from a man aged 35 to 55 in good health.

V is TRBV11-2 and J is TRBJ2-6; D could derive from TRBD1 or TRBD2 (5 bases each). Germline CDR1 reads SGHAT; CDR2 reads FQNNGV. The CDR3 loop spans 17 amino acids. V lost 2 bases to trimming and J lost 3 bases, with 14 bases between them. Here the CDR3 reads CASSLRQGTSGANVLTF. The CDR3 DNA follows: TGTGCCAGCAGCTTACGCCAGGGTACTAGTGGGGCCAACGTCCTGACTTTC.

The chain is built from TRBV27 and TRBJ2-7; 10 bases fit TRBD1. The CDR3 has 14 amino acids. In germline, CDR1 is MNHEY, CDR2 SMNVEV (reference sequence). The junction had 7 bases not matched to a gene; V was cut back by 6 bases and J by 5 bases. CDR3 nucleotides: TGTGCCAGCAGGCCGACAGGGGGCCACCACGAGCAGTACTTC. This translates into CASRPTGGHHEQYF.

V usage is TRBV4-1 and J usage is TRBJ1-6; 8 bases agree with TRBD1. The CDR3 totals 15 residues. Germline-derived CDR1 and CDR2 are MGHRA and YSYEKL. Trimming cost V 1 base and J 10 bases; bases outside gene matches: 6. The CDR3 spells CASSQGTGPGSPLHF. The CDR3 DNA sequence: TGCGCCAGCAGCCAAGGGACAGGGCCCGGCTCACCCCTCCACTTT.

The gene calls are TRBV11-2 and TRBJ2-3; TRBD2 is a possible D gene (5 bases). V gave up 1 base and J gave up 4 bases, with 12 bases separating them. Germline V lookup: CDR1 SGHAT, CDR2 FQNNGV. The CDR3 sequence is 15 residues long. The CDR3 DNA reads TGTGCCAGCAGCTTAGGATCCGTCGGGGCAGATACGCAGTATTTT. This codes for CASSLGSVGADTQYF.